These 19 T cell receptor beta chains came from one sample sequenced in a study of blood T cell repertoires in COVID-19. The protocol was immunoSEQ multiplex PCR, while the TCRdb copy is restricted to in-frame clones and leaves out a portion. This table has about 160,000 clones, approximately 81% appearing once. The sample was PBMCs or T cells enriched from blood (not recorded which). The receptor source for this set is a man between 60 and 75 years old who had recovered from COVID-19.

In nucleotides, the CDR3 is TGTGCCATCAGTGAAGGGACAACCAACACCGGGGAGCTGTTTTTT. Protein product: CAISEGTTNTGELFF. The chain uses TRBV10-3 and TRBJ2-2; D possibly corresponds to TRBD1 (6 bases). V shed 3 bases and J shed 2 bases, with 10 bases lying between them. Germline V gene data show CDR1 as ENHRY and CDR2 as SYGVKD. This CDR3 region has 15 residues.

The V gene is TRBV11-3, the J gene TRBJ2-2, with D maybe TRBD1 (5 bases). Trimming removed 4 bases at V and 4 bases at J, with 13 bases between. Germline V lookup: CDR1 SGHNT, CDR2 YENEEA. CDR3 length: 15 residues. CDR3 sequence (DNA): TGTGCCAGCAGCTGGGGCAGGGCCTCCACCGGGGAGCTGTTTTTT. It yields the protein CASSWGRASTGELFF.

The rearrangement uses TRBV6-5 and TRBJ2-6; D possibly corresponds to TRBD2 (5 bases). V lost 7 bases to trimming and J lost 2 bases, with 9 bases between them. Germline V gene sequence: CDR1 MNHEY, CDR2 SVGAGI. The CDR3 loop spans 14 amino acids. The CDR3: CASTRGTGANVLTF. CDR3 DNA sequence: TGTGCCAGCACCCGGGGTACTGGGGCCAACGTCCTGACTTTC.

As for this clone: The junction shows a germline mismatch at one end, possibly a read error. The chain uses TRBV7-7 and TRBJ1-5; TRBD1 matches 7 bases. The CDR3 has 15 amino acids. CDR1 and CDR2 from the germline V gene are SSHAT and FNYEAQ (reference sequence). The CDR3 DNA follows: TGTGCTAGCAGCTTAGAGGGGGCGAGCAATCAGCCCCAGCATTTT. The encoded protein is CASSLEGASNQPQHF.

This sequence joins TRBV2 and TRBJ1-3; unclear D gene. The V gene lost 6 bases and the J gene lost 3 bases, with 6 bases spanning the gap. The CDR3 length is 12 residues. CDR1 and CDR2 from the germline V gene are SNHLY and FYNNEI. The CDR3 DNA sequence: TGTGCCAGCAGGGCTGATGGAAACACCATATATTTT. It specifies CASRADGNTIYF.

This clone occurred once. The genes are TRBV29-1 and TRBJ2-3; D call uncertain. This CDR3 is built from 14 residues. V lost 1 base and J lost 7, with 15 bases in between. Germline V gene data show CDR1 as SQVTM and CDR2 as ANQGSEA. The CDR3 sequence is CSVEALGDPNTQYF. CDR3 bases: TGCAGCGTTGAAGCTCTCGGTGATCCAAATACGCAGTATTTT.

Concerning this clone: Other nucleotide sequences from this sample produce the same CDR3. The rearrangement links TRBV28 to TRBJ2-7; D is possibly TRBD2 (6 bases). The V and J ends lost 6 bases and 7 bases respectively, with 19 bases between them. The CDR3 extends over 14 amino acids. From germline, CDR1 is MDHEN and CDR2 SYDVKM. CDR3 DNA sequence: TGTGCCAGCAGCCCACCGGGACTGCCATATGAGCAGTACTTC. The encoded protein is CASSPPGLPYEQYF. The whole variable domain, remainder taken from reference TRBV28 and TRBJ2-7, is DVKVTQSSRYLVKRTGEKVFLECVQDMDHENMFWYRQDPGLGLRLIYFSYDVKMKEKGDIPEGYSVSREKKERFSLILESASTNQTSMYLCASSPPGLPYEQYFGPGTRLTVT.

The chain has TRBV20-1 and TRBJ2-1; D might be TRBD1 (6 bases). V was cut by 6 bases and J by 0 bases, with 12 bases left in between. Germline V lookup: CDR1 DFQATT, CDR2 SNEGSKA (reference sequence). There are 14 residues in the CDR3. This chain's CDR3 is CSASTGLSYNEQFF. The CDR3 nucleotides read TGCAGTGCGAGTACAGGGCTCTCCTACAATGAGCAGTTCTTC.

DNA for the CDR3: TGTGCCAGTAGTATTTCAGGGTCCGGGGCCAACGTCCTGACTTTC. Amino acids: CASSISGSGANVLTF. The chain is built from TRBV19 and TRBJ2-6, with a weak D call TRBD1 (5 bases). From germline, CDR1 is LNHDA and CDR2 SQIVND (reference sequence). This CDR3 region has 15 residues. Trimming pared 3 bases from V and 4 bases from J, leaving 10 bases between.

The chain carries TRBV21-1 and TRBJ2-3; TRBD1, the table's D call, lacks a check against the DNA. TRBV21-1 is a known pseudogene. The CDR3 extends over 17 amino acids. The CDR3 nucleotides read TGTGCCAGCAGCGTTTACCTGACAGGGGACGGCACAGATACGCAGTATTTT. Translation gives CASSVYLTGDGTDTQYF.

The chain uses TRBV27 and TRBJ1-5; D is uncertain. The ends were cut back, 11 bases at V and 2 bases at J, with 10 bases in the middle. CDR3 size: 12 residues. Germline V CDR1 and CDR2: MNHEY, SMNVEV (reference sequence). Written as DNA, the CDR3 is TGTGCCGCCCGCACGGGCAATCAGCCCCAGCATTTT. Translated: CAARTGNQPQHF.

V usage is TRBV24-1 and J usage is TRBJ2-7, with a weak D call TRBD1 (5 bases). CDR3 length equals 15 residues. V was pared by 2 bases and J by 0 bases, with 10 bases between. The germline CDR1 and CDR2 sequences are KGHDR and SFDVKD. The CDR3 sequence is CATSDSQGISYEQYF. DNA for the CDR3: TGTGCCACCAGTGATTCCCAGGGTATCTCCTACGAGCAGTACTTC.

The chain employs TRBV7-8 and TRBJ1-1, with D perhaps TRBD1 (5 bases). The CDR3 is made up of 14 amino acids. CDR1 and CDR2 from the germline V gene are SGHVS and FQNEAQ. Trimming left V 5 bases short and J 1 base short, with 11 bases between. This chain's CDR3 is CASSTLTGNTEAFF. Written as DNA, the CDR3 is TGTGCCAGCAGCACCCTCACAGGGAACACTGAAGCTTTCTTT.

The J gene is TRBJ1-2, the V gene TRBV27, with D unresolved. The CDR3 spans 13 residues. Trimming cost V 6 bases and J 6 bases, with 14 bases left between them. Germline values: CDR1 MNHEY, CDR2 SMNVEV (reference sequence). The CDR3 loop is CASSLDGGNGYTF. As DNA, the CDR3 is TGTGCCAGCAGCCTAGACGGTGGCAATGGCTACACCTTC.

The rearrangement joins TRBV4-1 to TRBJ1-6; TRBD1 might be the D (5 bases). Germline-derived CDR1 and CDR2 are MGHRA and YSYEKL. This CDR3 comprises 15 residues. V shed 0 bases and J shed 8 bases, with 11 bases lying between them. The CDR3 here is CASSQDPGWDSPLHF. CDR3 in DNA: TGCGCCAGCAGCCAAGATCCAGGGTGGGATTCACCCCTCCACTTT.

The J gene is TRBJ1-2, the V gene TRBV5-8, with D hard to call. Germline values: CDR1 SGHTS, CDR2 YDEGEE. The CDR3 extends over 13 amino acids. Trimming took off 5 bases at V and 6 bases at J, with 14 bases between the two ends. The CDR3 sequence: CASSLISGNGYTF. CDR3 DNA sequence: TGTGCCAGCAGTTTAATCTCCGGGAATGGCTACACCTTC.

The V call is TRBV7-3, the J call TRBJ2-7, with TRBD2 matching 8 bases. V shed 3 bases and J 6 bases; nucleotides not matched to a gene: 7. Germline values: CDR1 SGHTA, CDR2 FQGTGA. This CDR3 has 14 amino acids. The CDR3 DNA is TGTGCCAGCAGCTTTGATAGCGGGAAGGGCGAGCAGTACTTC. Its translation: CASSFDSGKGEQYF.

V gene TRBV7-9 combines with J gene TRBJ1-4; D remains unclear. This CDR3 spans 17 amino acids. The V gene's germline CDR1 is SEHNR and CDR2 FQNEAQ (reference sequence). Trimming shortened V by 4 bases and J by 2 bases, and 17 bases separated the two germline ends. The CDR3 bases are TGTGCCAGCAGCTCTCCTTTGAGAATCGCGACTAATGAAAAACTGTTTTTT. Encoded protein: CASSSPLRIATNEKLFF. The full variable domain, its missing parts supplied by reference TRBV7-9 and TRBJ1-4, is DTGVSQNPRHKITKRGQNVTFRCDPISEHNRLYWYRQTLGQGPEFLTYFQNEAQLEKSRLLSDRFSAERPKGSFSTLEIQRTEQGDSAMYLCASSSPLRIATNEKLFFGSGTQLSVL.

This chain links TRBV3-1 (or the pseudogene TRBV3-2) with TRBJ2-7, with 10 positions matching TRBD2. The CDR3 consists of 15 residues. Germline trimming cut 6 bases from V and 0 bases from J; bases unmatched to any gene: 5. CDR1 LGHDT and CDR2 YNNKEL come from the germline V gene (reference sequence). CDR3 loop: CASRMTSGLSYEQYF. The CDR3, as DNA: TGTGCCAGCAGGATGACTAGCGGGCTCTCCTACGAGCAGTACTTC.